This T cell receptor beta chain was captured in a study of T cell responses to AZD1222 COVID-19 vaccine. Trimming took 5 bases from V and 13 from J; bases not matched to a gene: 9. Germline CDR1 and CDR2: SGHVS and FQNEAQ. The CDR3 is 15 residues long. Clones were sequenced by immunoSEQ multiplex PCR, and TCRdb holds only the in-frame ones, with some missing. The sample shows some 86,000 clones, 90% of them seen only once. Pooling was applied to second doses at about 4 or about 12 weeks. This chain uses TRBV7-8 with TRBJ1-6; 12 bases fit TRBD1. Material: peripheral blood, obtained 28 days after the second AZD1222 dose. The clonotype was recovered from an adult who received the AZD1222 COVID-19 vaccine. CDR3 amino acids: CASSPIGTGGPPLHF. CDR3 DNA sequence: TGTGCCAGCAGCCCCATAGGGACAGGGGGCCCGCCCCTCCACTTT.